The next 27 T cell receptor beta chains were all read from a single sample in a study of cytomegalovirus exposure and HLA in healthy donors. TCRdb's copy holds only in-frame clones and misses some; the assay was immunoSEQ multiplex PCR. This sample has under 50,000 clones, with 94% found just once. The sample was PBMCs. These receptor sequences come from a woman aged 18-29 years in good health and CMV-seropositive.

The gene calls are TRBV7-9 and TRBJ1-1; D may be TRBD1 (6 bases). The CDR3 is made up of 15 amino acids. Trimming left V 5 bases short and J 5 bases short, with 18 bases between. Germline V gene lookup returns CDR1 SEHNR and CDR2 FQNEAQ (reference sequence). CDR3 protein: CASSPVSGGRTEAFF. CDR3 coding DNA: TGTGCCAGCAGCCCAGTCTCGGGGGGCAGGACTGAAGCTTTCTTT.

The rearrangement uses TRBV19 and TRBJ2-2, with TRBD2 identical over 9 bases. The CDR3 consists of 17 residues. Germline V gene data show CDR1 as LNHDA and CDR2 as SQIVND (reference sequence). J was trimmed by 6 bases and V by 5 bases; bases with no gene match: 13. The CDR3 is CASSPLAGSVRAGELFF. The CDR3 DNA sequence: TGTGCCAGTAGTCCCCTAGCGGGATCTGTTAGGGCCGGGGAGCTGTTTTTT.

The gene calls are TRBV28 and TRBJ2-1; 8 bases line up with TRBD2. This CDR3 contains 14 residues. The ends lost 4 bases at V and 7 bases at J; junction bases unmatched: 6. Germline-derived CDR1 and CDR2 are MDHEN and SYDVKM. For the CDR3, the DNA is TGTGCCAGCAGTTCCGGGAGGGCCTGGAATGAGCAGTTCTTC. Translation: CASSSGRAWNEQFF.

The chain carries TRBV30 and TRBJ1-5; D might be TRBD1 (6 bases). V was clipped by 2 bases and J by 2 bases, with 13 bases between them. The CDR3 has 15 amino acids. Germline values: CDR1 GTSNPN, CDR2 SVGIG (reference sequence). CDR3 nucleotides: TGTGCCTGGAGTCAGGATGGGGGCGGCAATCAGCCCCAGCATTTT. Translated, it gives CAWSQDGGGNQPQHF.

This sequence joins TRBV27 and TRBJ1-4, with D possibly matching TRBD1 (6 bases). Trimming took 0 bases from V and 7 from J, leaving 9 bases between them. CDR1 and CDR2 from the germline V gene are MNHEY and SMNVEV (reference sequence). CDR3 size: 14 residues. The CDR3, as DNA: TGTGCCAGCAGTTTATCCAGGGGTCTTGAAAAACTGTTTTTT. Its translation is CASSLSRGLEKLFF.

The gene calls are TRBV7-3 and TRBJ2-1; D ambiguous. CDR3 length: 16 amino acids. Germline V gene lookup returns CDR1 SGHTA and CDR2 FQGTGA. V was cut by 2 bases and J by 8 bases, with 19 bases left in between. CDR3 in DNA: TGTGCCAGCAGCTTAGAGCGCGACGGTTCGGAATATGAGCAGTTCTTC. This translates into CASSLERDGSEYEQFF.

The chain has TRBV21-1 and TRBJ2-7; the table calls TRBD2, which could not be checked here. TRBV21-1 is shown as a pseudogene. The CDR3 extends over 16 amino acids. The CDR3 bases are TGTGCCAGCAGCAAAGCGTTGGGACTAAGGGTTGGGCAGCAGTACTTC. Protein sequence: CASSKALGLRVGQQYF.

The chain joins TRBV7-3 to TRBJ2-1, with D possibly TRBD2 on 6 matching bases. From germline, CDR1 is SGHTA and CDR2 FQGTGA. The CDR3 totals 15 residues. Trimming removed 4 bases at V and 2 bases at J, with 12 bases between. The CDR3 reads CASSSVADPYNEQFF. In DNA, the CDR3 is TGTGCCAGCAGCTCCGTAGCGGATCCCTACAATGAGCAGTTCTTC.

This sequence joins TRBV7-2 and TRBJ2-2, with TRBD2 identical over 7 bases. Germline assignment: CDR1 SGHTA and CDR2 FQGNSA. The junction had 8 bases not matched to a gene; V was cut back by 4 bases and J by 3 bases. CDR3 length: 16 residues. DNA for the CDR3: TGTGCCAGCAGCTACCGGGGAGGGCGGGACACCGGGGAGCTGTTTTTT. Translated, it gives CASSYRGGRDTGELFF. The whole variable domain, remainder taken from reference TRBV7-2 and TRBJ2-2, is GAGVSQSPSNKVTEKGKDVELRCDPISGHTALYWYRQSLGQGLEFLIYFQGNSAPDKSGLPSDRFSAERTGGSVSTLTIQRTQQEDSAVYLCASSYRGGRDTGELFFGEGSRLTVL.

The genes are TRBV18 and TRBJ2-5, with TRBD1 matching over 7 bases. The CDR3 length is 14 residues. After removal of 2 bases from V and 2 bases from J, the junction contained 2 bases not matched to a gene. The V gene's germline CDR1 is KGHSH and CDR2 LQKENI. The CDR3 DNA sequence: TGTGCCAGCTCACCAGCGGACAGGCAAGAGACCCAGTACTTC. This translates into CASSPADRQETQYF.

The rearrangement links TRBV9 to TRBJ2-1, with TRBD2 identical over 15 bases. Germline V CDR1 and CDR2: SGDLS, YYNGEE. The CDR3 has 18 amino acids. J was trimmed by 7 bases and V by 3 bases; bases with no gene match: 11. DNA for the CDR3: TGTGCCAGCAGCGCGGGACTAGCGGGAGGCTCGATAGGGAATGAGCAGTTCTTC. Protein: CASSAGLAGGSIGNEQFF.

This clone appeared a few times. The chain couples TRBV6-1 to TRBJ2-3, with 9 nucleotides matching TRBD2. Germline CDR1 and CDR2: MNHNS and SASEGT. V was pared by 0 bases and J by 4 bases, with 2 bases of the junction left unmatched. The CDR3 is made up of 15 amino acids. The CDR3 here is CASSEASGSPDTQYF. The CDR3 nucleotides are TGTGCCAGCAGTGAAGCTAGCGGGAGCCCAGATACGCAGTATTTT.

The CDR3 spells CASTPGSYTEAFF. The CDR3 coding sequence is TGTGCCAGCACTCCAGGGTCGTACACTGAAGCTTTCTTT. The chain joins TRBV6-5 to TRBJ1-1; D is perhaps TRBD1 (5 bases). V lost 7 bases to trimming and J lost 3 bases, with 12 bases between them. CDR1 and CDR2 from the germline V gene are MNHEY and SVGAGI. The CDR3 length is 13 residues.

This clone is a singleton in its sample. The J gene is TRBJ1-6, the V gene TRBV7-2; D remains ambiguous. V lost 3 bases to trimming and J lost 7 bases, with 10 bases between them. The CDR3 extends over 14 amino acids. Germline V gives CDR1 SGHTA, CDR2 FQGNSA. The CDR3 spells CASSFFRLNSPLHF. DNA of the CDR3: TGTGCCAGCAGCTTTTTTCGTTTAAATTCACCCCTCCACTTT.

CDR3 nucleotide sequence: TGTGCCAGCAGCTTAGGGGCAGAACCGACCTCTGGAAACACCATATATTTT. Its protein is CASSLGAEPTSGNTIYF. This chain connects TRBV7-9 to TRBJ1-3; D uncertain. The CDR3 loop spans 17 amino acids. Germline CDR1 SEHNR, CDR2 FQNEAQ (reference sequence). Trimming took 1 base from V and 0 from J, leaving 13 bases between them.

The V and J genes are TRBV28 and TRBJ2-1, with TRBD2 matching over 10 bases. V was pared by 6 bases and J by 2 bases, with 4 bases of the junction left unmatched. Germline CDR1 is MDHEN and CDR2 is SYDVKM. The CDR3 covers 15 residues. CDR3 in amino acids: CASRAGLAPYNEQFF. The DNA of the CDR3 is TGTGCCAGCAGGGCGGGACTAGCGCCCTACAATGAGCAGTTCTTC.

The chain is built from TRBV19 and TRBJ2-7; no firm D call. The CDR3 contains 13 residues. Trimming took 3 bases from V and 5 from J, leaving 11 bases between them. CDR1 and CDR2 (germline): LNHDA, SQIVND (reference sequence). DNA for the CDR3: TGTGCCAGTAGTATCGAAGTACGGGACGAGCAGTACTTC. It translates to CASSIEVRDEQYF.

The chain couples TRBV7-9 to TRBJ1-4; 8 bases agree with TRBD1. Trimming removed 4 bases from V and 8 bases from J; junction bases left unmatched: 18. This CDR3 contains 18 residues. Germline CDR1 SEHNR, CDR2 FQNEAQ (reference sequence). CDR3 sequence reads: CASSSEAHRGTPGEKLFF. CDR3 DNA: TGTGCCAGCAGCTCAGAGGCCCACAGGGGGACCCCCGGCGAAAAACTGTTTTTT.

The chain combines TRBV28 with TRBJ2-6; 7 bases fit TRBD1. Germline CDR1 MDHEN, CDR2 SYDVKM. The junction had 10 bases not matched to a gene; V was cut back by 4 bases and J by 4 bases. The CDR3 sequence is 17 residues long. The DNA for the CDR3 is TGTGCCAGCAGTTCCCCGGGACAGCTGGGCGGGGCCAACGTCCTGACTTTC. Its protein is CASSSPGQLGGANVLTF.

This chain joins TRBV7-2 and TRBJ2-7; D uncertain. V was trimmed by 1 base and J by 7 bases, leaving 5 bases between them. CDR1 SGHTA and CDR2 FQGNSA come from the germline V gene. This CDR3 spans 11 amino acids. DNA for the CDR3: TGTGCCAGCAGCTTAGGGCTTGAGCAGTACTTC. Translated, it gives CASSLGLEQYF. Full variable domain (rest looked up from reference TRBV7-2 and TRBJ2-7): GAGVSQSPSNKVTEKGKDVELRCDPISGHTALYWYRQSLGQGLEFLIYFQGNSAPDKSGLPSDRFSAERTGGSVSTLTIQRTQQEDSAVYLCASSLGLEQYFGPGTRLTVT.

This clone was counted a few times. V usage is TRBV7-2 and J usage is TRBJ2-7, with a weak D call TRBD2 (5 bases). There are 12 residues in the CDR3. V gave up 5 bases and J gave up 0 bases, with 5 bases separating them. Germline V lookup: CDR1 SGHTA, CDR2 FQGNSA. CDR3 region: CASSGSSYEQYF. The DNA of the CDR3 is TGTGCCAGCAGCGGGAGCTCCTACGAGCAGTACTTC.

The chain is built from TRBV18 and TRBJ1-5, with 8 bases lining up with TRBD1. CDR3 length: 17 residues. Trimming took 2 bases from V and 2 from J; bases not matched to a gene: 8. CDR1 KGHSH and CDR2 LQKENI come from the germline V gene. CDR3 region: CASSPGQGMMGNQPQHF. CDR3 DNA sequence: TGTGCCAGCTCACCAGGACAGGGTATGATGGGCAATCAGCCCCAGCATTTT.

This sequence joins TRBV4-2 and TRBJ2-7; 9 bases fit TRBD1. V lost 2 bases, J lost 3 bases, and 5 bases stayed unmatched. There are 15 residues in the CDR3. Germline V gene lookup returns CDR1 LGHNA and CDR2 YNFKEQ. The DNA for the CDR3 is TGTGCCAGCAGCCAAAGACAGGGGGAAAACTACGAGCAGTACTTC. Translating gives CASSQRQGENYEQYF.

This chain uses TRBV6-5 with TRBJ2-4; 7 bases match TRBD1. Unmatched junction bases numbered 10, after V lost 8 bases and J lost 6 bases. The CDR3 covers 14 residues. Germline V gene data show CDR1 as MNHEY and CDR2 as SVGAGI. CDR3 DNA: TGTGCCAGCGGAACACAGGGGATTCGAAACATTCAGTACTTC. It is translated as CASGTQGIRNIQYF.

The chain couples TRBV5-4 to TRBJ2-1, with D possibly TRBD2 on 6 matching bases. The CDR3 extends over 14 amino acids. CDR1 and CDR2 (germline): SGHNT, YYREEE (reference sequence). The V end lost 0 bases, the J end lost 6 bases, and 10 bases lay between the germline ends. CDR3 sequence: CASSLDRGSNEQFF. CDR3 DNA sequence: TGTGCCAGCAGCTTGGACCGGGGGAGCAATGAGCAGTTCTTC. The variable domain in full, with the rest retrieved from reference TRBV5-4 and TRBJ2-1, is ETGVTQSPTHLIKTRGQQVTLRCSSQSGHNTVSWYQQALGQGPQFIFQYYREEENGRGNFPPRFSGLQFPNYSSELNVNALELDDSALYLCASSLDRGSNEQFFGPGTRLTVL.

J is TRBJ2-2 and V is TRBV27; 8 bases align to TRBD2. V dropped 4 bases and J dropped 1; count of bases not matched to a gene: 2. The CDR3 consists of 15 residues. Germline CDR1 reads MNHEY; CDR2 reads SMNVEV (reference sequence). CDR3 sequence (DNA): TGTGCCAGCAGTTGGGCGGGGGGGAACACCGGGGAGCTGTTTTTT. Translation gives CASSWAGGNTGELFF.

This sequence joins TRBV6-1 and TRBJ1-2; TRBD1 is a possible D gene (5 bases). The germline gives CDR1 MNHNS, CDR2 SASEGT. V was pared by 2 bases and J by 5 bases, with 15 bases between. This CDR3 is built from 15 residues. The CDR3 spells CASSESFRQKYGYTF. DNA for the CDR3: TGTGCCAGCAGTGAATCCTTTAGACAGAAGTATGGCTACACCTTC.